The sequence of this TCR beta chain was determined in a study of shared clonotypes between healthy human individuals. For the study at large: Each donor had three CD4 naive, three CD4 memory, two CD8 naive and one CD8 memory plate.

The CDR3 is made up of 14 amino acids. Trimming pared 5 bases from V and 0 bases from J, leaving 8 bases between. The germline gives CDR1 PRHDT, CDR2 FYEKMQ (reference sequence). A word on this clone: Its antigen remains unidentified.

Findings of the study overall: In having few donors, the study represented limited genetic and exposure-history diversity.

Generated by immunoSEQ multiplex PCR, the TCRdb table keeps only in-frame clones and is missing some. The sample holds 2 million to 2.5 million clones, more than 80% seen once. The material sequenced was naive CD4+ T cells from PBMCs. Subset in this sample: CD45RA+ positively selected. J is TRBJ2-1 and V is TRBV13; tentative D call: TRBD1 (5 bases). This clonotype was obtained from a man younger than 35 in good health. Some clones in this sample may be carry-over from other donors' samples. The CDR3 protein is CASSHQGSYNEQFF. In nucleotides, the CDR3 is TGTGCCAGCAGCCACCAGGGCTCCTACAATGAGCAGTTCTTC.